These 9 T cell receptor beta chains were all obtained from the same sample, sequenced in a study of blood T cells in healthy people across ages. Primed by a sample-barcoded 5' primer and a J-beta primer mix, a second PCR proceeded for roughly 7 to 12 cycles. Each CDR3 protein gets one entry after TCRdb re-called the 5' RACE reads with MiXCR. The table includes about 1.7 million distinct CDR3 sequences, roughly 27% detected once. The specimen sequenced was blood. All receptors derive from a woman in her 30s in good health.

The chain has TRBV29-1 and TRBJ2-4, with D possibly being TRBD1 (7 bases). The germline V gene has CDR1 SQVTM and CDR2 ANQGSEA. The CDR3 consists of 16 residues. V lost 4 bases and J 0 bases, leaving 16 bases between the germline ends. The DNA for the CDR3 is TGCAGCGTTGGGGGGGACAGTGATCTAGCCAAAAACATTCAGTACTTC. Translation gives CSVGGDSDLAKNIQYF.

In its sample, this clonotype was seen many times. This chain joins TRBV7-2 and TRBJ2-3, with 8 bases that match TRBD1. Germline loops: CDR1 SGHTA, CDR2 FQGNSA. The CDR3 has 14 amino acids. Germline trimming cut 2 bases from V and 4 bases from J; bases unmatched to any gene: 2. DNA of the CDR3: TGTGCCAGCAGCTTACAGGGGGCGTCAGATACGCAGTATTTT. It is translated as CASSLQGASDTQYF.

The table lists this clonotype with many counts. CDR3 residues: CSATSAQYASYEQYF. CDR3 sequence (DNA): TGCAGTGCCACGTCGGCCCAATACGCCTCCTACGAGCAGTACTTC. The chain combines TRBV20-1 with TRBJ2-7; D gene unclear. The V gene lost 6 bases and the J gene lost 0 bases, with 18 bases spanning the gap. Germline CDR1 reads DFQATT; CDR2 reads SNEGSKA (reference sequence). This CDR3 has 15 residues.

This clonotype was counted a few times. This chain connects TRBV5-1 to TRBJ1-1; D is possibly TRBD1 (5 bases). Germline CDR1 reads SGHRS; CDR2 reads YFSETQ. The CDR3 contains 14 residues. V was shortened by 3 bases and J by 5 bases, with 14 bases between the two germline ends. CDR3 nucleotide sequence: TGCGCCAGCAGCTCGAGTCAGGGTTGGACTGAAGCTTTCTTT. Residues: CASSSSQGWTEAFF.

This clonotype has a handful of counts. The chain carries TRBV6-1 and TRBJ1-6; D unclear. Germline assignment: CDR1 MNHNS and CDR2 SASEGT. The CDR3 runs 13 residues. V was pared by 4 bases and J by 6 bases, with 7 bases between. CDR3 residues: CASSGAGNSPLHF. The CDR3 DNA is TGTGCCAGCAGTGGGGCCGGTAATTCACCCCTCCACTTT.

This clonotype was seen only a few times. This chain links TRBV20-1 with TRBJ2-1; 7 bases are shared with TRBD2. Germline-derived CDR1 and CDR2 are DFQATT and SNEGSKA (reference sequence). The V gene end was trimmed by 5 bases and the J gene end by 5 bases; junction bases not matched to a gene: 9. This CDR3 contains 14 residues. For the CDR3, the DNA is TGCAGTGCTCCCCCCGGGAGGCCCAACAATGAGCAGTTCTTC. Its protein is CSAPPGRPNNEQFF.

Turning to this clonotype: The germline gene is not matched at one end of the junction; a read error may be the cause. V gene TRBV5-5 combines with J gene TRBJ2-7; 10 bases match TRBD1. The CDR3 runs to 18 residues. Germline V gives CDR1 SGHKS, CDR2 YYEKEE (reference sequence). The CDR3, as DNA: TGTGCCAGCAACTTGAGAACATCAGCGGGACAGGGGTCCTACGAGCAGTACTTC. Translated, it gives CASNLRTSAGQGSYEQYF.

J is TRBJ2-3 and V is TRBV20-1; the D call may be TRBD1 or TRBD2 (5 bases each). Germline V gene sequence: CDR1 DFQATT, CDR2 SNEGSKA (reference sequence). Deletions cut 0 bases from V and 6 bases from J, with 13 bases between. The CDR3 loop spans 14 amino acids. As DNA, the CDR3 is TGCAGTGCTAGAGATCAGAGGGGCCCCGATACGCAGTATTTT. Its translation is CSARDQRGPDTQYF.

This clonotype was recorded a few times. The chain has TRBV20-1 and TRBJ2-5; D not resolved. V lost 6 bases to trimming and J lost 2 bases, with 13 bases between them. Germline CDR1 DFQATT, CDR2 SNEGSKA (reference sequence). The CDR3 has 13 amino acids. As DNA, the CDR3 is TGCAGTGCCCCCCGCGAGCTACAAGAGACCCAGTACTTC. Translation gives CSAPRELQETQYF.